These 20 T cell receptor beta chains came from one sample sequenced in a study of Graves' ophthalmopathy and Graves' hyperthyroidism. RNA transcripts were the source from which TCR beta CDR3 regions were amplified. Investigators did first-round RT-PCR with HTBI primers, then second-round multiplex PCR. TCRdb reprocessed the multiplex PCR reads with MiXCR, giving one entry per CDR3 protein. The sample consists of hundreds of thousands of distinct CDR3 sequences, around 40% of them appearing once. What was sequenced was peripheral blood. All receptors derive from an adult man with Graves' ophthalmopathy.

The V gene is TRBV29-1, the J gene TRBJ1-1; 8 positions agree with TRBD1. V lost 3 bases and J lost 4; bases outside the gene matches: 7. This CDR3 has 14 residues. Germline CDR1 reads SQVTM; CDR2 reads ANQGSEA. The CDR3 here is CSVDGTGVGTEAFF. The CDR3 region has the DNA TGCAGCGTTGATGGGACAGGAGTAGGCACTGAAGCTTTCTTT.

Points on this clonotype: At one boundary the junction diverges from the germline segment, which might be a read error. The chain joins TRBV10-3 to TRBJ1-2; maybe TRBD1 (6 bases). Germline values: CDR1 ENHRY, CDR2 SYGVKD. This CDR3 is built from 16 residues. CDR3 loop: CASSELDRFSNYGYTF. The CDR3 DNA sequence: TGTGCCAGCAGTGAACTAGACAGGTTCTCTAACTATGGCTACACCTTC.

The rearrangement uses TRBV12-3 or TRBV12-4 and TRBJ2-5, with TRBD2 identical over 10 bases. V shed 2 bases and J 7 bases; nucleotides not matched to a gene: 4. The CDR3 loop spans 14 amino acids. The DNA of the CDR3 is TGTGCCAGCAGTTTAATCGAGCGGGGGGGGACCCAGTACTTC. It is translated as CASSLIERGGTQYF.

J is TRBJ2-5 and V is TRBV14; TRBD1 aligns across 10 bases. This CDR3 has 16 residues. The J segment lost 4 bases and the V segment lost 4 bases, leaving 9 bases of the junction unmatched. The germline gives CDR1 SGHDN, CDR2 FVKESK. The CDR3 sequence: CASSRGDRGWGETQYF. DNA for the CDR3: TGTGCCAGCAGCCGCGGGGACAGGGGCTGGGGAGAGACCCAGTACTTC.

Worth noting for this clonotype: The junction does not match germline at one end; this may be a read error. The gene calls are TRBV10-2 and TRBJ2-5; D not resolved. Looked up from germline, CDR1 is WSHSY and CDR2 is SAAADI. The CDR3 extends over 14 amino acids. CDR3 amino acids: CASSYEGPRQPQYF. The CDR3 DNA is TGTGCCAGCAGTTACGAAGGGCCCCGTCAGCCCCAGTACTTC.

V is TRBV7-9 and J is TRBJ1-1; D is uncertain. The CDR3 sequence is 15 residues long. V was shortened by 3 bases and J by 4 bases, with 15 bases between the two germline ends. The germline CDR1 and CDR2 sequences are SEHNR and FQNEAQ (reference sequence). CDR3 in amino acids: CASSLSAGASTEAFF. Here the CDR3 DNA reads TGTGCCAGCAGCTTGTCAGCGGGAGCGAGCACTGAAGCTTTCTTT.

The genes are TRBV25-1 and TRBJ2-2; 8 bases match TRBD2. This CDR3 is built from 14 residues. The trim removed 6 bases at V and 4 bases at J, leaving 4 bases unmatched. Germline lookup yields CDR1 MGHDK and CDR2 SYGVNS. The CDR3 DNA sequence: TGTGCCAGCAGGACTAGCGTAATCACCGGGGAGCTGTTTTTT. It encodes CASRTSVITGELFF.

The CDR3 is CASSHFTRTEQNGYTF. The CDR3 region has the DNA TGCGCCAGCAGCCATTTCACTCGGACGGAGCAGAATGGCTACACCTTC. The chain links TRBV4-1 to TRBJ1-2; D is uncertain. This CDR3 comprises 16 residues. V gave up 3 bases and J gave up 6 bases, with 20 bases separating them. The V gene's germline CDR1 is MGHRA and CDR2 YSYEKL.

The V and J genes are TRBV7-9 and TRBJ1-1, with 8 bases lining up with TRBD1. V lost 4 bases, J lost 8 bases, and 18 bases stayed unmatched. This CDR3 contains 17 residues. CDR1 is SEHNR and CDR2 is FQNEAQ in the germline V gene (reference sequence). CDR3 sequence reads: CASSSPPVGQGVSEAFF. For the CDR3, the DNA is TGTGCCAGCAGCTCGCCTCCTGTAGGACAGGGCGTTTCAGAAGCTTTCTTT.

The gene calls are TRBV2 and TRBJ1-5; tentatively, D is TRBD1 (6 bases). This CDR3 is 17 amino acids long. V gave up 5 bases and J gave up 0 bases, with 17 bases separating them. The germline CDR1 and CDR2 sequences are SNHLY and FYNNEI. The CDR3 reads CASSYGTQVYSNQPQHF. CDR3 coding DNA: TGTGCCAGCAGTTATGGGACACAGGTTTATAGCAATCAGCCCCAGCATTTT.

The chain carries TRBV12-3 or TRBV12-4 and TRBJ1-2, with TRBD1 matching over 7 bases. The CDR3 length is 11 residues. Germline trimming cut 4 bases from V and 11 bases from J; bases unmatched to any gene: 4. The CDR3 DNA sequence: TGTGCCAGCAGTTCATCAGGGGGTTACACCTTC. Translation gives CASSSSGGYTF.

V and J are TRBV29-1 and TRBJ1-1; D remains ambiguous. The germline gives CDR1 SQVTM, CDR2 ANQGSEA. The CDR3 loop spans 12 amino acids. Trimming took off 4 bases at V and 3 bases at J, with 9 bases between the two ends. The CDR3, as DNA: TGCAGCGTTGGAAAGGGCCACACTGAAGCTTTCTTT. It is translated as CSVGKGHTEAFF. Filled out from reference TRBV29-1 and TRBJ1-1, the complete variable domain reads SAVISQKPSRDICQRGTSLTIQCQVDSQVTMMFWYRQQPGQSLTLIATANQGSEATYESGFVIDKFPISRPNLTFSTLTVSNMSPEDSSIYLCSVGKGHTEAFFGQGTRLTVV.

This clonotype was seen repeatedly, ten times or more. The CDR3 nucleotides read TGTGCCACCAGCGGAAGACAGGGAGCTCAGCCCCAGCATTTT. Protein sequence: CATSGRQGAQPQHF. The rearrangement links TRBV15 to TRBJ1-5; 7 bases match TRBD1. The length of the CDR3 is 14 residues. From germline, CDR1 is LNHNV and CDR2 YYDKDF (reference sequence). V trimming: 5 bases; J trimming: 6 bases; junction bases outside the gene matches: 7.

Details on this clonotype: At one end, the junction sequence differs from germline, possibly due to a read error. The rearrangement links TRBV10-3 to TRBJ2-2; D is perhaps TRBD1 (5 bases). Germline CDR1 ENHRY, CDR2 SYGVKD. The CDR3 totals 18 residues. The CDR3 reads CTISESTLGRRNTGELFF. The CDR3 nucleotides read TGTACCATCAGTGAGTCGACTTTGGGGCGGCGGAACACCGGGGAGCTGTTTTTT.

The rearrangement uses TRBV2 and TRBJ2-7, with D unresolved. The V end was cut by 5 bases, the J end by 4 bases, with 21 bases between. This CDR3 is 16 amino acids long. Germline CDR1 SNHLY, CDR2 FYNNEI. DNA for the CDR3: TGTGCCAGCAGTTTAAATCCGGCAGAGGTAGGATACGAGCAGTACTTC. As protein: CASSLNPAEVGYEQYF.

In its sample, this clonotype was seen many times. The chain combines TRBV29-1 with TRBJ1-1; D might be TRBD1 (5 bases). CDR3 size: 12 residues. Trimming cost V 6 bases and J 0 bases, with 8 bases left between them. Germline V gene lookup returns CDR1 SQVTM and CDR2 ANQGSEA. In DNA, the CDR3 is TGCAGCGTGGGACGGCTGAACACTGAAGCTTTCTTT. Translated: CSVGRLNTEAFF.

This clonotype was picked up many times. Here the CDR3 reads CSGGRGQETQYF. The CDR3 region has the DNA TGCAGCGGGGGGCGGGGGCAAGAGACCCAGTACTTC. V gene TRBV29-1 combines with J gene TRBJ2-5; tentative D call: TRBD2 (7 bases). CDR3 length: 12 amino acids. Trimming removed 7 bases at V and 2 bases at J, with 11 bases between. Germline values: CDR1 SQVTM, CDR2 ANQGSEA. The full variable domain, completed using reference TRBV29-1 and TRBJ2-5, is SAVISQKPSRDICQRGTSLTIQCQVDSQVTMMFWYRQQPGQSLTLIATANQGSEATYESGFVIDKFPISRPNLTFSTLTVSNMSPEDSSIYLCSGGRGQETQYFGPGTRLLVL.

In its sample, this clonotype was seen a few times. The chain carries TRBV7-9 and TRBJ1-4; D not certain. This CDR3 spans 16 amino acids. Germline V gene data show CDR1 as SEHNR and CDR2 as FQNEAQ (reference sequence). V was clipped by 3 bases and J by 7 bases, with 18 bases between them. CDR3 nucleotide sequence: TGTGCCAGCAGCTTTGGGGTTCCGAGCCGACCTGAAAAACTGTTTTTT. This codes for CASSFGVPSRPEKLFF. Filled out from reference TRBV7-9 and TRBJ1-4, the complete variable domain reads DTGVSQNPRHKITKRGQNVTFRCDPISEHNRLYWYRQTLGQGPEFLTYFQNEAQLEKSRLLSDRFSAERPKGSFSTLEIQRTEQGDSAMYLCASSFGVPSRPEKLFFGSGTQLSVL.

This clonotype occurred many times. The genes are TRBV5-8 and TRBJ1-6; perhaps TRBD1 as D (6 bases). Trimming left V 2 bases short and J 10 bases short, with 13 bases between. Germline-derived CDR1 and CDR2 are SGHTS and YDEGEE. The CDR3 is made up of 14 amino acids. The CDR3 region has the DNA TGTGCCAGCAGCTTAAACAGGGATGGATCACCCCTCCACTTT. Translated, it gives CASSLNRDGSPLHF.

The chain combines TRBV25-1 with TRBJ2-2, with no clear D. The CDR3 spans 12 residues. Germline V gene data show CDR1 as MGHDK and CDR2 as SYGVNS. The CDR3 bases are TGTGCTAGCCTTAGTAACACCGGGGAGCTGTTTTTT. Translating it yields CASLSNTGELFF.